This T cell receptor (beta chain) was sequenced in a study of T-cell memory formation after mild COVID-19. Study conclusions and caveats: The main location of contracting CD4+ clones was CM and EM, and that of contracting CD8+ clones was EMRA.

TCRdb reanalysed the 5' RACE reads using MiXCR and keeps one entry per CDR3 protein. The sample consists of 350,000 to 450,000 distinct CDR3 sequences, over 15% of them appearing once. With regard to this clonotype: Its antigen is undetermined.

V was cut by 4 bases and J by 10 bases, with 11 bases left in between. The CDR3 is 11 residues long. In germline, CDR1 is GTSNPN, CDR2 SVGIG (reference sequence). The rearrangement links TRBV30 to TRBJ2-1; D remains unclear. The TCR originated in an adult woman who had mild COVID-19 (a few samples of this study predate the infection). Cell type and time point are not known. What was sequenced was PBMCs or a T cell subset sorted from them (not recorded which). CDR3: CAWTSEGEQFF. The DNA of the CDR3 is TGTGCCTGGACGTCGGAAGGAGAGCAGTTCTTC.